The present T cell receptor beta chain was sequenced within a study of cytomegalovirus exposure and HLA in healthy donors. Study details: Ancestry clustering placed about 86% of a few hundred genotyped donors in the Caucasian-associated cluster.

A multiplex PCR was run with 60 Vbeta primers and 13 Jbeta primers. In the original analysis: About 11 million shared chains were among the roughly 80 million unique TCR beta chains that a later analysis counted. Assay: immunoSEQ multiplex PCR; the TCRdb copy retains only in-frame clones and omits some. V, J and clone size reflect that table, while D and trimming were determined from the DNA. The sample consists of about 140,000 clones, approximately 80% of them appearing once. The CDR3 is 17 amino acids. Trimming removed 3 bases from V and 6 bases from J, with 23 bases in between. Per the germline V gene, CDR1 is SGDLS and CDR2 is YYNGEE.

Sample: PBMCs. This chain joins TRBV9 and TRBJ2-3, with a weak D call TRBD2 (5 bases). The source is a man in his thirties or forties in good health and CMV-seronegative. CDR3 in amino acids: CASSARGLMEPWDTQYF. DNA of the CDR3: TGTGCCAGCAGCGCTAGAGGGCTGATGGAGCCGTGGGATACGCAGTATTTT.